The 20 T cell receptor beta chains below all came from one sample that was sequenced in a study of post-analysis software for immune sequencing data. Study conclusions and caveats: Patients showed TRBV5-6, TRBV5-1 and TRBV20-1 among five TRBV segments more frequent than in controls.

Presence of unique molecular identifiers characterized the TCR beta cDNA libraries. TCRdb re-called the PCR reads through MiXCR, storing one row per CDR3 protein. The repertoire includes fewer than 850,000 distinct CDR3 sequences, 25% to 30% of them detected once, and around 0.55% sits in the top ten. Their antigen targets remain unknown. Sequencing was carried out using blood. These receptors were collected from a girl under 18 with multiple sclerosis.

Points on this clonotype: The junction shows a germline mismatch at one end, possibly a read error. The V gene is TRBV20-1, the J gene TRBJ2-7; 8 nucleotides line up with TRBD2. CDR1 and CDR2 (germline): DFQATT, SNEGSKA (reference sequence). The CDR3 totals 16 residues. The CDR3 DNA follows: TGCAGTACTAGAGATCTGCTGCTCCTAGCGGGTTACGAGCAGTACTTC. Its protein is CSTRDLLLLAGYEQYF.

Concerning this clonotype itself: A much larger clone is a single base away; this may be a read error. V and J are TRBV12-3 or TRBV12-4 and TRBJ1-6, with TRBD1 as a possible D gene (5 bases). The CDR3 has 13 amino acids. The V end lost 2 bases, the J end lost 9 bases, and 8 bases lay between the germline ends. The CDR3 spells CASSLQGTSPLHF. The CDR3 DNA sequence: TGTGCCAGCAGTTTACAGGGTACTTCACCCCTCCACTTT.

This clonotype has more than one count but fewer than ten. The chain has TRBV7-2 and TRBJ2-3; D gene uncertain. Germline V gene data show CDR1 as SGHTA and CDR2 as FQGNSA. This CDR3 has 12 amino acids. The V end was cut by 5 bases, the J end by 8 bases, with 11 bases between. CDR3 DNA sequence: TGTGCCAGCAGCCCATCGGTCGGTACGCAGTATTTT. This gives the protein CASSPSVGTQYF.

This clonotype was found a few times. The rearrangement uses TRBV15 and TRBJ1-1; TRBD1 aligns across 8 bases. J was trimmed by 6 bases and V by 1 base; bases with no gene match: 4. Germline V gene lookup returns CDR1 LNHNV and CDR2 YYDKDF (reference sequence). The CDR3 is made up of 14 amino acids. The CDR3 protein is CATSRVNRGAEAFF. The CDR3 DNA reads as TGTGCCACCAGCAGAGTAAACAGGGGGGCTGAAGCTTTCTTT.

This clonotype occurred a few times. CDR3 nucleotide sequence: TGTGCCAGCAGTGCAGGGAGTAGCCCCAGTGAGCAGTTCTTC. This gives the protein CASSAGSSPSEQFF. The chain joins TRBV27 to TRBJ2-1; D is possibly TRBD1 or TRBD2 (5 bases each). Germline CDR1 is MNHEY and CDR2 is SMNVEV (reference sequence). This CDR3 comprises 14 residues. V was cut by 5 bases and J by 9 bases, with 17 bases left in between.

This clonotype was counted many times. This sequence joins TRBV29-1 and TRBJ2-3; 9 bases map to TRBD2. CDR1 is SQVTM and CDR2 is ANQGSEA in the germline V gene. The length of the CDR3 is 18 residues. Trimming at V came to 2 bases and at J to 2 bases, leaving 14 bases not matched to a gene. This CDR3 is CSVERLAAPRRDTDTQYF. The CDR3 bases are TGCAGCGTTGAAAGACTAGCGGCCCCACGGCGGGACACAGATACGCAGTATTTT.

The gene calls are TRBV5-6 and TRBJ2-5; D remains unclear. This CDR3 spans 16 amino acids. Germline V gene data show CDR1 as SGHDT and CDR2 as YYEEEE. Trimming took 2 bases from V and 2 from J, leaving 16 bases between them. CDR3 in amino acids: CASSFGPQTPQETQYF. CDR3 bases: TGTGCCAGCAGCTTTGGGCCGCAGACGCCTCAAGAGACCCAGTACTTC.

CDR3 loop: CASSLQGSLAGSTDTQYF. The CDR3 nucleotides read TGTGCCAGCAGTTTACAGGGGTCACTAGCGGGAAGCACAGATACGCAGTATTTT. V and J are TRBV28 and TRBJ2-3; 10 bases are shared with TRBD2. Looked up from germline, CDR1 is MDHEN and CDR2 is SYDVKM. V was clipped by 2 bases and J by 0 bases; unmatched bases: 8. The CDR3 loop spans 18 amino acids. Together with reference TRBV28 and TRBJ2-3, the CDR3 gives the full variable domain: DVKVTQSSRYLVKRTGEKVFLECVQDMDHENMFWYRQDPGLGLRLIYFSYDVKMKEKGDIPEGYSVSREKKERFSLILESASTNQTSMYLCASSLQGSLAGSTDTQYFGPGTRLTVL.

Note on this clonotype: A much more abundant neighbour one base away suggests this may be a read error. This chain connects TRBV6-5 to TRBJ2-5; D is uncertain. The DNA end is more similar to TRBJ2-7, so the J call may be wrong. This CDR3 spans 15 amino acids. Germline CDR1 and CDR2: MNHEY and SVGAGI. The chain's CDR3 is CAGSYADGRSYEQYF. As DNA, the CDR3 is TGTGCCGGCAGTTACGCTGACGGACGATCTTACGAGCAGTACTTC.

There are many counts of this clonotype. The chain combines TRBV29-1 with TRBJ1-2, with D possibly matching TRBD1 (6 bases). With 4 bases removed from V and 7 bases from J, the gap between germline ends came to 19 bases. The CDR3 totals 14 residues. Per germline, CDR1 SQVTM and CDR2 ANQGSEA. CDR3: CSVVLGLGGSGYTF. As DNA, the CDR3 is TGCAGCGTTGTGCTTGGTTTGGGGGGCTCTGGCTACACCTTC.

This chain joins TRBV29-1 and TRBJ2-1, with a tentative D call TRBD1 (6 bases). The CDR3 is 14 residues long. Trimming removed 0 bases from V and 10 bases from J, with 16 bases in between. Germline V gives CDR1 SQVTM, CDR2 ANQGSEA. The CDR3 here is CSVEESGTRKEQFF. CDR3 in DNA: TGCAGCGTTGAAGAATCGGGGACAAGGAAGGAGCAGTTCTTC.

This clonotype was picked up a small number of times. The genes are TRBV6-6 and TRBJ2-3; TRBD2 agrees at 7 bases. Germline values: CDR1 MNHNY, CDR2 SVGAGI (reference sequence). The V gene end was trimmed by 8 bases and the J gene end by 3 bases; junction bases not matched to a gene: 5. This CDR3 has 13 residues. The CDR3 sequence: CASRAGVTDTQYF. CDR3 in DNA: TGTGCCAGCCGGGCGGGGGTGACAGATACGCAGTATTTT.

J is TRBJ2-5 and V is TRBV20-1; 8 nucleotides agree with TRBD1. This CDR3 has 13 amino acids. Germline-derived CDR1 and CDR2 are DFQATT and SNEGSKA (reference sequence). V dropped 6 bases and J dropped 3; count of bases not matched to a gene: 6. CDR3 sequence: CSAGDRGEETQYF. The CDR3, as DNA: TGCAGTGCCGGCGACAGGGGAGAAGAGACCCAGTACTTC.

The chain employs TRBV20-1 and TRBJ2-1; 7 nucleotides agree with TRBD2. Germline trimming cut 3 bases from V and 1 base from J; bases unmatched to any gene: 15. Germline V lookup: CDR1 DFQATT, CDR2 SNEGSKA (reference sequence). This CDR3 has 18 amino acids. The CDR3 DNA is TGCAGTGCTAGGGAGACTATCGGGAGGAAGGGATCCTACAATGAGCAGTTCTTC. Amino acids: CSARETIGRKGSYNEQFF.

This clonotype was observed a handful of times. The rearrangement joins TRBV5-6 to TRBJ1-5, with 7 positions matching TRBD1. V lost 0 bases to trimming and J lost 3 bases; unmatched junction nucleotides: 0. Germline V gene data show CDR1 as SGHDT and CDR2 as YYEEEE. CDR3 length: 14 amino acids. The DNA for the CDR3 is TGTGCCAGCAGCTTGGAGGGGGCCAATCAGCCCCAGCATTTT. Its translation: CASSLEGANQPQHF.

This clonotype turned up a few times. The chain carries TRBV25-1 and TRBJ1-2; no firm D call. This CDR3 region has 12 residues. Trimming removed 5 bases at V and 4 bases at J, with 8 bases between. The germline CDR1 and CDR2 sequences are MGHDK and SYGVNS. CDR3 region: CASSLQPYGYTF. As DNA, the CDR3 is TGTGCCAGCAGTCTACAGCCCTATGGCTACACCTTC.

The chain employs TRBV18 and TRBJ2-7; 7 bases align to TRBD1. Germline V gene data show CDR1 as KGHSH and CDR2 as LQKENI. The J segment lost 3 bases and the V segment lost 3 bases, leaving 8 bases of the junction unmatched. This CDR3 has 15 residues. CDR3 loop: CASSPSGQTSYEQYF. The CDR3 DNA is TGTGCCAGCTCACCCTCGGGACAGACAAGCTACGAGCAGTACTTC.

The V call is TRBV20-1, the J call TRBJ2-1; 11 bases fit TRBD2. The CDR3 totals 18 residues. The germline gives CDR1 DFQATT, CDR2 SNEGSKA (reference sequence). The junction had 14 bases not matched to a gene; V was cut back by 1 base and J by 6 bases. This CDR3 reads CSARGLAGGPNSGNEQFF. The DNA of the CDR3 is TGCAGTGCTAGAGGGCTAGCGGGAGGACCGAACTCAGGCAATGAGCAGTTCTTC.

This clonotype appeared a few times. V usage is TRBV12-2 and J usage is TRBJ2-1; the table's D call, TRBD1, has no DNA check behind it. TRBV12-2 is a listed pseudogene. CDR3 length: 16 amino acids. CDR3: CASRPPRNPGGHEQFF. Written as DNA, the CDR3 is TGTGCAAGTCGCCCCCCAAGAAATCCAGGGGGCCATGAGCAGTTCTTC.

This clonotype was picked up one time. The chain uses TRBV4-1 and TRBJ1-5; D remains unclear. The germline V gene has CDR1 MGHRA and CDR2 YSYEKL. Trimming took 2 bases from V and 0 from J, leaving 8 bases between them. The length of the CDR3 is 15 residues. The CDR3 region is CASSQLYGSNQPQHF. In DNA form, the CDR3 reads TGCGCCAGCAGCCAATTGTACGGTAGCAATCAGCCCCAGCATTTT.